This T cell receptor beta chain stems from a study of cytomegalovirus exposure and HLA in healthy donors. PCR employed 60 Vbeta and 13 Jbeta primers. Repertoires were generated with immunoSEQ multiplex PCR, while TCRdb's copy carries only in-frame clones and drops some. The sample has about 180,000 clones, 65% to 85% seen once. The CDR3 runs to 16 residues. Germline V gene sequence: CDR1 MGHRA, CDR2 YSYEKL. J was trimmed by 1 base and V by 1 base; bases with no gene match: 6. In regard to this clone: Its antigen is still unknown.

Study-wide results and caveats: Among immune exposure information, only CMV serostatus was available. Whilst most TCR sequences proved rare, a subset of public TCRs occurred across many donors. TCR beta chain V- and J-gene trimming was linked, in a later analysis, to a missense variant in DCLRE1C. Per a later analysis, roughly 17,000 TCR beta sequences showed association with HLA alleles at 0.05 false discovery rate.

The chain couples TRBV4-1 to TRBJ2-5, with 7 bases identical to TRBD1. The receptor's source is a girl aged 10-17 years in good health and CMV-seropositive. Material: PBMCs. CDR3 region: CASSQVAGGFQETQYF. In DNA, the CDR3 is TGCGCCAGCAGCCAAGTGGCAGGGGGTTTCCAAGAGACCCAGTACTTC.